This T cell receptor beta chain was sequenced during a study of blood T cell repertoires in COVID-19. Study at large: T cells, B-cell-depleted T cells, or PBMCs supplied cDNA or gDNA.

Germline CDR1 reads LNHDA; CDR2 reads SQIVND (reference sequence). Trimming pared 6 bases from V and 1 base from J, leaving 16 bases between. The CDR3 length is 16 residues. Study processing details: Reference gene primers were amplified, and this amplification served to estimate nucleated cell counts. Here immunoSEQ multiplex PCR was the method, and the copy in TCRdb shows in-frame clones only, minus some. D and trimming come from the DNA, and the V and J calls and clone size come from that table. Here the sample spans around 55,000 clones, 90% being singletons. This clone appeared a few times. This clonotype originated in a man aged 35 to 55 with acute or convalescent COVID-19. Sequencing was carried out using peripheral blood. The rearrangement uses TRBV19 and TRBJ1-3; D may be TRBD1 (5 bases). CDR3 sequence reads: CASRGGPTLSGNTIYF. The DNA of the CDR3 is TGTGCCAGTAGGGGGGGACCGACGCTATCTGGAAACACCATATATTTT.